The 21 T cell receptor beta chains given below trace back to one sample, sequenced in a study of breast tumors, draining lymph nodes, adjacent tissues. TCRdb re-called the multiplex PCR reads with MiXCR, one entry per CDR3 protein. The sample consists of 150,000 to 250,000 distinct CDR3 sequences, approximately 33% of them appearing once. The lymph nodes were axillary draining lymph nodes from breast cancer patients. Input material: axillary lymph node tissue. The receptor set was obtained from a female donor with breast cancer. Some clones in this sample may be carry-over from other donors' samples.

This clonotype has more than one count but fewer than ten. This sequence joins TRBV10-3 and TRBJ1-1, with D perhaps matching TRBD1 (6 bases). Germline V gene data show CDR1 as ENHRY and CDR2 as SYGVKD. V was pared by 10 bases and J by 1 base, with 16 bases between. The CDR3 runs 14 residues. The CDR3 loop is CATSGRGSNTEAFF. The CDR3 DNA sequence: TGTGCCACCTCGGGCAGGGGCTCGAACACTGAAGCTTTCTTT.

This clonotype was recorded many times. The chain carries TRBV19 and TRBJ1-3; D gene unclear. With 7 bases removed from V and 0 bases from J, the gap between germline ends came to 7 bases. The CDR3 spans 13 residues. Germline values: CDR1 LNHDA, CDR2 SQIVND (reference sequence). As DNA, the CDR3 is TGTGCCAGTACGGGAGGCTCTGGAAACACCATATATTTT. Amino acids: CASTGGSGNTIYF.

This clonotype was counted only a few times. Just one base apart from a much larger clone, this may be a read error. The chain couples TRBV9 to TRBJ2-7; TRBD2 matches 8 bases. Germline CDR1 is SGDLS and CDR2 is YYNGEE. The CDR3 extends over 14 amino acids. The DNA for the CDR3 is TGTGCCAGCAGCGTAGGCGCGGGGGGCTACGAGCAGTCCTTC. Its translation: CASSVGAGGYEQSF.

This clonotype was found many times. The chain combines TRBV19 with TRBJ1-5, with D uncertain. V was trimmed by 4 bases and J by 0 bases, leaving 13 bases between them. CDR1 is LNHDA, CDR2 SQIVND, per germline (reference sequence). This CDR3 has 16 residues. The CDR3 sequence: CASSTRAGYSNQPQHF. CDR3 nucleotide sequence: TGTGCCAGTAGTACCCGGGCGGGGTATAGCAATCAGCCCCAGCATTTT.

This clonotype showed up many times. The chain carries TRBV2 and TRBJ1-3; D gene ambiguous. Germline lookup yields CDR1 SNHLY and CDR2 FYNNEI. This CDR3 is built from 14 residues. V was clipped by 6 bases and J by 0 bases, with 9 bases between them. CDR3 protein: CASRQQPSGNTIYF. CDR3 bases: TGTGCCAGCAGGCAGCAGCCCTCTGGAAACACCATATATTTT.

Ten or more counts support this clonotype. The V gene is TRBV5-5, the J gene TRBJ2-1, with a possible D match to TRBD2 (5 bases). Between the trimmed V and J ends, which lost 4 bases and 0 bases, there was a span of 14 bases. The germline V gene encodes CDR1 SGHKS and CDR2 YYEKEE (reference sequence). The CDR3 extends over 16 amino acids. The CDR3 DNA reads TGTGCCAGCAGCCGCGGGCACGCCAGCTCCTACAATGAGCAGTTCTTC. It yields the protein CASSRGHASSYNEQFF.

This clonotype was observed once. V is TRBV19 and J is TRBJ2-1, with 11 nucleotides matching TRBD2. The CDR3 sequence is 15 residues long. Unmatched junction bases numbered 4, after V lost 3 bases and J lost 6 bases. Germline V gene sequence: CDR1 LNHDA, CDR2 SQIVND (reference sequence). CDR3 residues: CASSMSGTSGNEQFF. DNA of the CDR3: TGTGCCAGTAGTATGTCCGGGACTAGCGGCAATGAGCAGTTCTTC.

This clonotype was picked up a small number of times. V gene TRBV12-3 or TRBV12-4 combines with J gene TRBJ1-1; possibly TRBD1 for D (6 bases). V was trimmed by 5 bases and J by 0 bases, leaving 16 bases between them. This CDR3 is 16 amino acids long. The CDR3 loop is CASSTPGGRVNTEAFF. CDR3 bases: TGTGCCAGCAGTACCCCCGGGGGCAGAGTGAACACTGAAGCTTTCTTT.

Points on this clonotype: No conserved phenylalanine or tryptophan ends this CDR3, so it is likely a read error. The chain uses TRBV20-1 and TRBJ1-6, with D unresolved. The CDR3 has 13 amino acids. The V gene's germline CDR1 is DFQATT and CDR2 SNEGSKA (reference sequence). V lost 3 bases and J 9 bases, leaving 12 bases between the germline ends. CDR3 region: CSARKSGTSPLHL. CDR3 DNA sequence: TGCAGTGCTAGGAAGTCCGGCACTTCACCCCTCCACCTT.

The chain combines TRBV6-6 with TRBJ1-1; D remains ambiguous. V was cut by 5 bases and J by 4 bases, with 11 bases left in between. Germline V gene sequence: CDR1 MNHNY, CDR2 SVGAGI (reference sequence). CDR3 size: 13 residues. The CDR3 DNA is TGTGCCAGCAGTCCTCGGGAACCCACTGAAGCTTTCTTT. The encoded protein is CASSPREPTEAFF.

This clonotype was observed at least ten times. CDR3 nucleotides: TGTGCCAGCAGACCACAGGGGGCAGGTGGAAACACCATATATTTT. As protein: CASRPQGAGGNTIYF. The chain is built from TRBV12-3 or TRBV12-4 and TRBJ1-3; 9 bases map to TRBD1. This CDR3 region has 15 residues. V gave up 6 bases and J gave up 3 bases; unmatched junction bases: 6.

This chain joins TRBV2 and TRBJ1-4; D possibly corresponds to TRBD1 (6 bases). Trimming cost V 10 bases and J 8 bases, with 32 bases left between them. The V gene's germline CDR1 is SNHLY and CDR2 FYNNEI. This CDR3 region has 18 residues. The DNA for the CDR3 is TGTGCCACCAGACAGGAGATAGACCCTGGGACACCAACCGAAAAACTGTTTTTT. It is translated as CATRQEIDPGTPTEKLFF. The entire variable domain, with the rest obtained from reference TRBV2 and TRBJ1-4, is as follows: EPEVTQTPSHQVTQMGQEVILRCVPISNHLYFYWYRQILGQKVEFLVSFYNNEISEKSEIFDDQFSVERPDGSNFTLKIRSTKLEDSAMYFCATRQEIDPGTPTEKLFFGSGTQLSVL.

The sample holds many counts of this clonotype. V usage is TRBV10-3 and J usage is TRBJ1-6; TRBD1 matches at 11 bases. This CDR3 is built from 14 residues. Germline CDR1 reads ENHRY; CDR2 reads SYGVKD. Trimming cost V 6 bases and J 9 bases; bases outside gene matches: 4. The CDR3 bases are TGTGCCATCAGGGCCGGGACAGGGGGTTCACCCCTCCACTTT. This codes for CAIRAGTGGSPLHF.

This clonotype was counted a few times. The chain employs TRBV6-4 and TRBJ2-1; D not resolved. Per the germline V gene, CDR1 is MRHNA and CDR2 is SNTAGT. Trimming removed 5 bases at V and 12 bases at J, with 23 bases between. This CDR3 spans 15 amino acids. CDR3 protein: CASSHTYPKNDGQFF. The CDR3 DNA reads TGTGCCAGCAGTCACACTTACCCGAAAAATGATGGGCAGTTCTTC.

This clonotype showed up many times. In nucleotides, the CDR3 is TGCAGCGTCCCCGGGACTAGCGGGAGAAGAAGCACAGATACGCAGTATTTT. It specifies CSVPGTSGRRSTDTQYF. This chain links TRBV29-1 with TRBJ2-3, with 14 bases lining up with TRBD2. CDR3 size: 17 residues. The germline V gene encodes CDR1 SQVTM and CDR2 ANQGSEA. Losses at the gene ends were 6 bases for V and 0 bases for J; bases not matched to a gene: 8.

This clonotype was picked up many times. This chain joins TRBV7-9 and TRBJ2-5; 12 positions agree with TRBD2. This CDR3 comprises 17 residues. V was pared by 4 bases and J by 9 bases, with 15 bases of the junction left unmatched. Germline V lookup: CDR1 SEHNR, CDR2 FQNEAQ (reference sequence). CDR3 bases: TGTGCCAGCAGCTCGGGACTAGCGGGCCGGGCGGGGGAGCCCCAGTACTTC. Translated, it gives CASSSGLAGRAGEPQYF.

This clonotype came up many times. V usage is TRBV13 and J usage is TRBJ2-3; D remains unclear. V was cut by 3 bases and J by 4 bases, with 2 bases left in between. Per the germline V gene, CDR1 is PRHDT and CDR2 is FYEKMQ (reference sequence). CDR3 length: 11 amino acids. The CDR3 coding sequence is TGTGCCAGCAGCTTGGCAGATACGCAGTATTTT. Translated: CASSLADTQYF.

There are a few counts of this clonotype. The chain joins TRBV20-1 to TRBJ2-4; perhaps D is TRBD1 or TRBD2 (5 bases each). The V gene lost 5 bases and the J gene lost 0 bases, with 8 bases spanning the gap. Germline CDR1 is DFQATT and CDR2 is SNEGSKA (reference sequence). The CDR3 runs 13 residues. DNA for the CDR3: TGCAGTGCTGGGGGAGTAGCCAAAAACATTCAGTACTTC. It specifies CSAGGVAKNIQYF.

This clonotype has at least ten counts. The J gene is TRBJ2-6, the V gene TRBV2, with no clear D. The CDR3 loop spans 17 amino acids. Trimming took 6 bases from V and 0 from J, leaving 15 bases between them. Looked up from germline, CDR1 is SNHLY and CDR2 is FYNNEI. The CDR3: CASSSSRRTSGANVLTF. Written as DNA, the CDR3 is TGTGCCAGCAGCTCATCTAGACGGACCTCTGGGGCCAACGTCCTGACTTTC.

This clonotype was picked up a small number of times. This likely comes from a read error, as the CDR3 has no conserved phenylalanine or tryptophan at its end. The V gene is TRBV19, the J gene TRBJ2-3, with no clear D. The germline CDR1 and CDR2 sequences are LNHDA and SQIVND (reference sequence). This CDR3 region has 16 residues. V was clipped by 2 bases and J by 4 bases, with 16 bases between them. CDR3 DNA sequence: TGTGCCAGTAGTATATTTGTTAGGGCAGCGCCAGATACGCAGTATTCT. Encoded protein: CASSIFVRAAPDTQYS.

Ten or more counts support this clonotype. CDR3 DNA: TGTGCCAGCAGCTGGCTAGGCGGGGCCTCGTGGGGGGGGCCCCAGTACTTC. Translation gives CASSWLGGASWGGPQYF. This chain joins TRBV7-9 and TRBJ2-5; tentative D call: TRBD2 (7 bases). The germline V gene encodes CDR1 SEHNR and CDR2 FQNEAQ (reference sequence). This CDR3 is 17 amino acids long. V lost 4 bases and J 9 bases, leaving 27 bases between the germline ends.